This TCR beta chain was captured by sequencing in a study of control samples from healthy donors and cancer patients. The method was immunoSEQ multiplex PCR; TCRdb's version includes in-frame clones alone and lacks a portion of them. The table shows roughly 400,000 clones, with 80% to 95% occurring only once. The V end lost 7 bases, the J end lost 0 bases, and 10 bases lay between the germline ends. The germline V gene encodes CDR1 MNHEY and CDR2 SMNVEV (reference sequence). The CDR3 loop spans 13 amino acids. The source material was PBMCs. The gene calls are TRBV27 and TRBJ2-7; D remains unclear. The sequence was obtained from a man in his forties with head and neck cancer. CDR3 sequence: CASTDRSSYEQYF. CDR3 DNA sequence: TGTGCCAGCACTGATCGGAGCTCCTACGAGCAGTACTTC.